Detailed here is one T cell receptor (beta chain). The clone's antigen remains unknown. No qualities accompany the bases; no much larger clone lies one base away. From a lookup of the germline V gene, CDR1 and CDR2 are ENHRY and SYGVKD. Trimmed from V: 2 bases; trimmed from J: 2 bases; junction bases lacking a gene match: 7. The cysteine opens and the phenylalanine closes a CDR3 of 17 amino acids. The DNA shown is the 51-base CDR3, in frame from base 1. This entry comes from a study of cytomegalovirus exposure and HLA in healthy donors (dated by TCRdb to the late 2010s). With respect to the entire study: According to a later analysis, one platform produced both the roughly 120 validation repertoires and the 730 or so repertoires of the first cohort. To predict cytomegalovirus infection status, the study brought together high-throughput TCR immunosequencing, statistical association of individual TCRs with disease status, and machine learning. In addition to the first cohort of 650 to 800 subjects, a separate validation cohort of approximately 130 different subjects was used. The study aimed to test whether cataloging public T cell receptors could reveal signatures of past pathogen exposure.

Results and caveats for the whole study, not just this receptor: A later analysis found that TCRs clustered in the first cohort also tended to co-occur in the approximately 120 validation repertoires, with about 94% of cluster scores above 0. In both the original and validation cohorts, the classifier was reported to diagnose cytomegalovirus status with high specificity and sensitivity. The study listed 164 TCR beta chains as associated with cytomegalovirus. According to the authors, the approach could potentially be generalized to other disease states and immunological phenotypes. A few of the identified cytomegalovirus-associated TCR beta chains were confirmed in vitro to be specific for cytomegalovirus antigens. Across donors, most TCR sequences were observed very rarely, whereas some public TCRs were present in many individuals. A later analysis lacked HLA typing for the validation cohort, so it scored co-occurrence in that cohort across all 120 or so repertoires.

Separate from the approximately 700-subject first cohort, the validation cohort of over 90 subjects was the group to which the donors belonged. The library was prepared using the immunoSEQ multiplex PCR assay. As for the original processing: A statistical classification framework was developed to diagnose cytomegalovirus status using the catalog of TCR beta chain sequences. As stored in TCRdb, this immuneACCESS dataset retains in-frame rearrangements with V and J assigned. A fraction of the clones does not appear; measured against another copy, unresolved V genes explain less than half of the discrepancy, and the remainder lacks a known reason. That table is the source of V, J and clone size, and D and trimming were worked out from the DNA. Recorded for this sample are 100,000 to 150,000 clones; about nine tenths of them occurred a single time. The top ten clones comprise less than 1.5% of the sample.

This sequence originates from a man aged 30 to 39 in good health and CMV-seronegative. The V gene is TRBV10-3 and the J gene is TRBJ2-3; 10 central nucleotides agree with TRBD2. The sample comprised PBMCs. The CDR3 in this case is CAISEIPSGSNTDTQYF. Here is the DNA: TGTGCCATCAGTGAGATACCTAGCGGGAGTAACACAGATACGCAGTATTTT.